The entry that follows covers one TCR beta chain sequence. What it binds is not known. This sample stems from a study of blood T cells in healthy people across ages. Study conclusions and caveats: Both higher diversity and more naive CD4+ cells marked long-lived donors when set against aged donors. Total diversity from one million sequenced T cells was likely underestimated.

The CDR3 loop spans 16 amino acids. Trimming left V 6 bases short and J 0 bases short, with 17 bases between. CDR1 and CDR2 (germline): MDHEN, SYDVKM. The authors ran a second PCR of about 7 to 11 cycles using a sample-barcoded 5' primer and a J-beta primer mix. Each cDNA molecule, via a template-switch adaptor with 12 random nucleotides, was tagged. MiXCR was run by TCRdb on the 5' RACE reads, yielding one entry per CDR3 protein. The data contain about 720,000 distinct CDR3 sequences, about 24% of them singletons. This sequence was found in a man between 70 and 80 years old in good health. The sequencing input was blood. This chain connects TRBV28 to TRBJ1-2; no reliable D call. This CDR3 reads CASSRSRGQANYGYTF. DNA for the CDR3: TGTGCCAGCAGCCGCTCGAGAGGCCAGGCTAACTATGGCTACACCTTC.